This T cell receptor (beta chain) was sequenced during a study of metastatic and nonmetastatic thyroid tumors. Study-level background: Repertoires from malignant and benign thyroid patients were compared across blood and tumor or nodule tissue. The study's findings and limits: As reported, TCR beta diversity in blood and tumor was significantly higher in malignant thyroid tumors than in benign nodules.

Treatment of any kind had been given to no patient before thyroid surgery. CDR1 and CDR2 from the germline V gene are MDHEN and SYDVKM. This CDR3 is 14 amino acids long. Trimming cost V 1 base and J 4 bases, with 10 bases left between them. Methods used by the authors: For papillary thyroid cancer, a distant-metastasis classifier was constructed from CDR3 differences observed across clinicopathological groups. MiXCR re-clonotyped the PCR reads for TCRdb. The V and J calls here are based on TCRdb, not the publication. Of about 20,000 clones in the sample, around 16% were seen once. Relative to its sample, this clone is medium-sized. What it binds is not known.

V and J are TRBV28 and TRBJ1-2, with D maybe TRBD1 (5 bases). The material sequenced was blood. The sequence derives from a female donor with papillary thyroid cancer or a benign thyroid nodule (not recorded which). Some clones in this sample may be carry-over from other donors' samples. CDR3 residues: CASSLSTVRYGYTF. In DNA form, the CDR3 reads TGTGCCAGCAGTTTATCGACAGTCCGCTATGGCTACACCTTC.